This TCR beta chain was sequenced for a study of T-cell reconstitution after alpha-beta-depleted transplantation in children (dated by TCRdb to between 2015 and 2016). As for the study more broadly: T-cell immune reconstitution after TCRalphabeta/CD19-depleted allogeneic hematopoietic cell transplantation in children was quantitatively tracked in the study by means of TCR repertoire profiling.

Paper-wide results and their limitations: In some patients, the high TCRbeta diversity seen at day 60 was put down to recipient T cells and intrathymic progenitors that had survived conditioning. About two months after transplant, the apparently early recovery of alphabetaT-cell counts reportedly depended on just several hundred clones that had expanded rapidly and came from non-depleted graft cells. Over the following months the frequencies of hyperexpanded clones went down, and after one year T-cell counts and TCRbeta diversity were mostly credited to newly produced T cells.

The method was PCR. Sequencer: Illumina HiSeq 2500. To normalize quantification of the TCRbeta repertoire, the TCR libraries were built with molecular barcoding that relied on unique molecular identifiers. TCRdb applied fastp at Q25 and MiXCR to the public reads, then kept only in-frame beta chains. Here each entry gathers all rows of one CDR3 protein and keeps the most common genes and DNA. Here the sample has about 460,000 distinct CDR3 sequences; 10% to 13% occur a single time. Approximately 2% of the sample goes to the ten largest clones. The CDR3 measures 14 amino acids from cysteine to phenylalanine. Only CDR3 DNA is held: 42 bases, read in frame from base 1. CDR1 SGHRS and CDR2 YFSETQ were looked up in the germline V gene. The germline ends are 12 bases apart after V is trimmed by 4 bases and J by 2 bases. In this sample, this clonotype turned up many times. Its antigen is not yet known. Base qualities are not at hand, and no much larger clone is one base apart.

In the paper's terms, the treatment or condition label means: allogeneic hematopoietic cell transplantation with graft depleted of TCRalphabeta T cells and CD19 B cells. The children who served as transplant recipients had been given grafts of TCRalphabeta/CD19-depleted allogeneic hematopoietic cells. This material consisted of PBMCs, taken before TCRalphabeta/CD19-depleted stem cell transplant. The origin of this receptor is a child aged 2 to 15 with inherited bone marrow failure, due to receive a stem cell transplant. Recombination connected TRBV5-1 to TRBJ1-1, with the D gene not confidently named. The nucleotide sequence is given as TGCGCCAGCAGCATCGCGAGCAGTAACACTGAAGCTTTCTTT. This codes for CASSIASSNTEAFF.